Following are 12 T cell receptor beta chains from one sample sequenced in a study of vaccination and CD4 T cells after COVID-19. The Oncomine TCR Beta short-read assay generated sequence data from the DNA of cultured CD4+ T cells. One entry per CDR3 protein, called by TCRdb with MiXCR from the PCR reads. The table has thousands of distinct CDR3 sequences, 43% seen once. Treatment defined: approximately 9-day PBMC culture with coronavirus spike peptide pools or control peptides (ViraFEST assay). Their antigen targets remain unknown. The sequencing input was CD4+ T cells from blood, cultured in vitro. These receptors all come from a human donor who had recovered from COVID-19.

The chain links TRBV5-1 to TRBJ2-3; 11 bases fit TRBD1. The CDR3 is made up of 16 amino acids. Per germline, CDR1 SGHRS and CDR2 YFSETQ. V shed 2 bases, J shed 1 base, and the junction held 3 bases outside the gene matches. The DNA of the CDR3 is TGCGCCAGCAGCTTACCGGGACAGGGGGGCACAGATACGCAGTATTTT. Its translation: CASSLPGQGGTDTQYF.

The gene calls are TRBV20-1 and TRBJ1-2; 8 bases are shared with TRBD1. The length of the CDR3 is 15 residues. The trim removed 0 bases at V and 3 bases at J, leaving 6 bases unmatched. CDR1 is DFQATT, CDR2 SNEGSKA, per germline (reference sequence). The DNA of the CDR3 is TGCAGTGCTAGAGAGACCCCAGGGGGCCACTATGGCTACACCTTC. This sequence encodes CSARETPGGHYGYTF.

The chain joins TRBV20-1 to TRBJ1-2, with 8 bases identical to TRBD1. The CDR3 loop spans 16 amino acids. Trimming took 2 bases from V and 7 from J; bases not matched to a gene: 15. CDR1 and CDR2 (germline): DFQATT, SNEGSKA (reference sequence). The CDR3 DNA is TGCAGTGCTAGATCGTCAGGGGGCGCTTGGGGTAGTGGCTACACCTTC. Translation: CSARSSGGAWGSGYTF.

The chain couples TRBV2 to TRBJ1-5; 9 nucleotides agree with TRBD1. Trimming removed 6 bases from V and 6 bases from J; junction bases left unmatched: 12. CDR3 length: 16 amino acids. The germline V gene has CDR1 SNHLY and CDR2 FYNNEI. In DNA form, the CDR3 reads TGTGCCAGCAGCAGAGAGGGGACAGGGTTTAGTCAGCCCCAGCATTTT. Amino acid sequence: CASSREGTGFSQPQHF.

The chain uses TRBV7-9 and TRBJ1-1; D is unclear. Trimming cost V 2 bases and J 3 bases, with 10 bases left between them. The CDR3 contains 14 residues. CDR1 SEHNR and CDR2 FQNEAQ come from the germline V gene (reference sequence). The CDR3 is CASSLSGRDTEAFF. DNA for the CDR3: TGTGCCAGCAGCTTATCTGGACGGGACACTGAAGCTTTCTTT.

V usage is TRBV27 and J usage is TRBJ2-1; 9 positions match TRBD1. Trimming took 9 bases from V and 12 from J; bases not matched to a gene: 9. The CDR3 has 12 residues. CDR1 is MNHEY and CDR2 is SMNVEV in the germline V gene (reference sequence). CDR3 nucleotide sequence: TGTGCCAGTAGCCCACAGGGGGCAGCGCAGTTCTTC. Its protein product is CASSPQGAAQFF.

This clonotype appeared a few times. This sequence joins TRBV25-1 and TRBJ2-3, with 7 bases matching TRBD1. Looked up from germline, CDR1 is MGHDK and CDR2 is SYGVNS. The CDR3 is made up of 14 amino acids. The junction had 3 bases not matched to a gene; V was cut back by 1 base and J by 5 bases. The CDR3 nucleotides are TGTGCCAGCAGTGAATTTACAGGGGTAGATACGCAGTATTTT. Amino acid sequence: CASSEFTGVDTQYF.

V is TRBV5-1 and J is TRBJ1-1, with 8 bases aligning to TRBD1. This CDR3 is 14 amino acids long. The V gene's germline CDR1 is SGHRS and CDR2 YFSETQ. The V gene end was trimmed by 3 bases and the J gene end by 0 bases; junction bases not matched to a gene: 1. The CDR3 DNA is TGCGCCAGCAGCTGGACAGGGATGAACACTGAAGCTTTCTTT. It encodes CASSWTGMNTEAFF.

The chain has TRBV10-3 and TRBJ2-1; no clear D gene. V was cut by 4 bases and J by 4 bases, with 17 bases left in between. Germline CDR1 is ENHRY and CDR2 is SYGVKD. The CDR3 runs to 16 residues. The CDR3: CAISGVGRSSYNEQFF. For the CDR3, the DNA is TGTGCCATCAGTGGGGTTGGGCGAAGTTCTTACAATGAGCAGTTCTTC.

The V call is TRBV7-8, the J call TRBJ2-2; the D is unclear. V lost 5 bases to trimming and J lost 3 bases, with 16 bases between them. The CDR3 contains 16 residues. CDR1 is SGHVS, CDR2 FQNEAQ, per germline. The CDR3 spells CASSLSSSRYTGELFF. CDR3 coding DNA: TGTGCCAGCAGCCTCTCTAGTTCTAGGTACACCGGGGAGCTGTTTTTT.

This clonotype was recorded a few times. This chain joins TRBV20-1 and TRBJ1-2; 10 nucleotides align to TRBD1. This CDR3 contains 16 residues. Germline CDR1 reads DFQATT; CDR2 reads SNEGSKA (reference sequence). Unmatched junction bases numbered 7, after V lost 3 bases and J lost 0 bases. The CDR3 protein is CSASPDGQGANYGYTF. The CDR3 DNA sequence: TGCAGTGCTAGCCCTGATGGACAGGGGGCTAACTATGGCTACACCTTC.

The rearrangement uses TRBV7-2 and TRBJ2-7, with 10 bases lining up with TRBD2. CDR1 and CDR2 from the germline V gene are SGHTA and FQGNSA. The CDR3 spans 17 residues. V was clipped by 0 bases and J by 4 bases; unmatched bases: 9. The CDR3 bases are TGTGCCAGCAGCTTAGCCTCGTCTAGCGGGGGTCGGTACGAGCAGTACTTC. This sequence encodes CASSLASSSGGRYEQYF.